This entry describes one T cell receptor (beta chain). This entry is derived from a study of T cell changes during pregnancy in multiple sclerosis. The protocol was immunoSEQ multiplex PCR, while the TCRdb copy is restricted to in-frame clones and leaves out a portion. In the table there are over 60,000 clones, about nine tenths of which are singletons. This CDR3 has 14 amino acids. Germline-derived CDR1 and CDR2 are SGHNT and YYREEE (reference sequence). V lost 0 bases to trimming and J lost 5 bases, with 8 bases between them. The chain couples TRBV5-4 to TRBJ1-4; D unclear. The sample consisted of peripheral blood, taken in the third trimester of pregnancy. This sequence was found in a female donor in good health, enrolled as a control in a pregnancy study. The CDR3 DNA reads TGTGCCAGCAGCTTGGAACAGATGAATGAAAAACTGTTTTTT. Residues: CASSLEQMNEKLFF.